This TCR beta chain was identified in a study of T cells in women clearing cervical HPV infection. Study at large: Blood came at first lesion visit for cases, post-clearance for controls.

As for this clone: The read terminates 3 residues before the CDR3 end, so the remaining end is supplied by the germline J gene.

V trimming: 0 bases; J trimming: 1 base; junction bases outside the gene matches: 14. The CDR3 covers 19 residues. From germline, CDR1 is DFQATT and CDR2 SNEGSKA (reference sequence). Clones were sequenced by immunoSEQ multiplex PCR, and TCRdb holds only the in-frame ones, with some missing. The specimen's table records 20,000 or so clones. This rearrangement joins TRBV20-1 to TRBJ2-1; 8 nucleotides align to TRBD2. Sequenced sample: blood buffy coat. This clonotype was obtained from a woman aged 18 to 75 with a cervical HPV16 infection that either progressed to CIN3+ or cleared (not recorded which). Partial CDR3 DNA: TGCAGTGCTAGAGATCCCCAAAACCCGAGCGGGAGATCCTACAATGAG. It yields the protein CSARDPQNPSGRSYNE. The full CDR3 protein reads CSARDPQNPSGRSYNEQFF.